This T cell receptor beta chain originates from a study of cytomegalovirus exposure and HLA in healthy donors. For the study at large: Most genotyped donors, over 70% of about 400, had Caucasian-associated genetic ancestry.

The length of the CDR3 is 14 residues. Between the trimmed V and J ends, which lost 2 bases and 6 bases, there was a span of 14 bases. The V gene's germline CDR1 is KGHSH and CDR2 LQKENI. Points on this clone: The antigen remains unidentified.

Study conclusions and caveats: Several V segments, TRBV6-2 and TRBV6-3 among them, could not be told apart and were dropped. Analysis was carried out at a later point, and it linked a missense DCLRE1C variant to TCR beta V- and J-gene trimming. Among CMV-associated TCR beta chains, most appeared HLA-restricted in a later analysis.

A multiplex PCR was run with 60 Vbeta primers and 13 Jbeta primers. Libraries were prepared by immunoSEQ multiplex PCR; TCRdb keeps only in-frame clonotypes and omits some of them. The repertoire holds about 120,000 clones, around 77% seen once, with 9.5% to 12% in the top ten. The receptor's source is a man aged 40-49 years in good health and CMV-seropositive. The chain is built from TRBV18 and TRBJ2-7; TRBD2 might be the D (6 bases). Sequencing was performed on PBMCs. This CDR3 is CASSPGSGGSEQYF. The CDR3 nucleotides are TGTGCCAGCTCACCAGGAAGTGGGGGGTCCGAGCAGTACTTC.